A single sample gave rise to the 32 T cell receptor beta chains below, sequenced in a study of vaccination and CD4 T cells after COVID-19. The treatment here: approximately nine-day PBMC culture with coronavirus spike peptide pools or control peptides (ViraFEST assay). For these TCRs, the target antigens are not known. The Oncomine TCR Beta short-read assay was what sequenced the DNA obtained from cultured CD4+ T cells. TCRdb reprocessed the PCR reads with MiXCR, giving one entry per CDR3 protein. The table records around 15,000 distinct CDR3 sequences, around 75% of them present only once. Sequencing used CD4+ T cells from blood, cultured in vitro, obtained after SARS-CoV-2 vaccination. Receptors were obtained from a human donor who received a COVID-19 vaccine.

The rearrangement joins TRBV6-5 to TRBJ2-5, with D possibly matching TRBD2 (6 bases). From germline, CDR1 is MNHEY and CDR2 SVGAGI. V lost 4 bases to trimming and J lost 0 bases, with 15 bases between them. This CDR3 comprises 16 residues. CDR3 in DNA: TGTGCCAGCAGTTTCCTTTCGCGGGGACACCAAGAGACCCAGTACTTC. It specifies CASSFLSRGHQETQYF.

This CDR3 is CASSFSGGANEQFF. The CDR3 DNA reads TGTGCCAGCAGTTTCAGCGGGGGCGCGAATGAGCAGTTCTTC. The genes are TRBV12-3 or TRBV12-4 and TRBJ2-1; 8 nucleotides line up with TRBD2. J lost 7 bases, V lost 3 bases, and 5 bases had no gene match. This CDR3 spans 14 amino acids.

This clonotype was detected only a few times. The chain links TRBV20-1 to TRBJ2-3; 13 bases map to TRBD2. CDR1 and CDR2 (germline): DFQATT, SNEGSKA (reference sequence). V lost 4 bases, J lost 0 bases, and 13 bases stayed unmatched. The length of the CDR3 is 19 residues. CDR3 sequence (DNA): TGCAGTGCTACAGCTTGGAGGACTAGCGGGGGTTCCAGCACAGATACGCAGTATTTT. Amino acid sequence: CSATAWRTSGGSSTDTQYF.

The chain combines TRBV20-1 with TRBJ1-5; 7 positions agree with TRBD1. V lost 5 bases and J lost 1; bases outside the gene matches: 8. The CDR3 extends over 15 amino acids. The germline gives CDR1 DFQATT, CDR2 SNEGSKA (reference sequence). The CDR3 nucleotides are TGCAGTGCTCAACACAGGGGTGGGAGCAATCAGCCCCAGCATTTT. This sequence encodes CSAQHRGGSNQPQHF.

This clonotype has only a few counts. The gene calls are TRBV24-1 and TRBJ1-5; 11 bases are shared with TRBD1. CDR3 length: 15 amino acids. The germline V gene encodes CDR1 KGHDR and CDR2 SFDVKD. The trim removed 5 bases at V and 6 bases at J, leaving 5 bases unmatched. The CDR3 sequence is CATSGRDRGGQPQHF. In nucleotides, the CDR3 is TGTGCCACCAGTGGCCGGGACAGGGGGGGTCAGCCCCAGCATTTT.

This rearrangement joins TRBV20-1 to TRBJ1-2, with 9 bases identical to TRBD1. Germline trimming cut 5 bases from V and 9 bases from J; bases unmatched to any gene: 13. The CDR3 extends over 14 amino acids. Per the germline V gene, CDR1 is DFQATT and CDR2 is SNEGSKA (reference sequence). This CDR3 is CSAVEPGQGGSYTF. For the CDR3, the DNA is TGCAGTGCTGTAGAACCGGGACAGGGAGGAAGCTACACCTTC.

The chain uses TRBV20-1 and TRBJ1-1; weak D call: TRBD1 (5 bases). CDR1 and CDR2 (germline): DFQATT, SNEGSKA (reference sequence). V lost 1 base and J 0 bases, leaving 9 bases between the germline ends. The CDR3 covers 14 residues. This CDR3 is CSARVGTVNTEAFF. The CDR3 DNA reads TGCAGTGCTAGAGTAGGGACGGTGAACACTGAAGCTTTCTTT.

V is TRBV7-7 and J is TRBJ2-2; 8 bases agree with TRBD1. CDR1 is SSHAT and CDR2 is FNYEAQ in the germline V gene (reference sequence). J was trimmed by 5 bases and V by 5 bases; bases with no gene match: 7. The CDR3 sequence is 15 residues long. CDR3 sequence: CASSAGQAGTGELFF. Written as DNA, the CDR3 is TGTGCCAGCAGCGCGGGACAGGCCGGGACCGGGGAGCTGTTTTTT.

This chain links TRBV5-4 with TRBJ2-2, with TRBD2 matching 11 bases. The CDR3 consists of 16 residues. Germline V gives CDR1 SGHNT, CDR2 YYREEE (reference sequence). The ends lost 2 bases at V and 3 bases at J; junction bases unmatched: 3. In DNA form, the CDR3 reads TGTGCCAGCAGCTTAATAGCGGGGGGGGACACCGGGGAGCTGTTTTTT. Translated: CASSLIAGGDTGELFF.

The rearrangement links TRBV6-1 to TRBJ2-6; D is unresolved. Deletions cut 7 bases from V and 4 bases from J, with 17 bases between. Germline CDR1 is MNHNS and CDR2 is SASEGT. The CDR3 has 16 residues. The CDR3 nucleotides read TGTGCCAGCATGACGGGCCACCCCGCCGGGGCCAACGTCCTGACTTTC. Amino acid sequence: CASMTGHPAGANVLTF.

This chain's CDR3 is CASSKVRDRGCNEQFF. The CDR3, as DNA: TGTGCCAGCAGCAAAGTCCGGGACAGGGGTTGCAATGAGCAGTTCTTC. This sequence joins TRBV21-1 and TRBJ2-1; no DNA check was done on the table's D call, TRBD1. TRBV21-1 is noted as a pseudogene. The CDR3 is made up of 16 amino acids.

Points on this clonotype: The junction departs from germline at one end; a sequencing error may be responsible. This chain joins TRBV6-5 and TRBJ2-3; 10 bases line up with TRBD2. CDR3 size: 15 residues. Per the germline V gene, CDR1 is MNHEY and CDR2 is SVGAGI. The CDR3 nucleotides read TGTGCCAGCAGTGACTCGGGACTAGCGTTAGATACGCAGTATTTT. The encoded protein is CASSDSGLALDTQYF.

The chain couples TRBV27 to TRBJ2-3; TRBD2 matches at 9 bases. Germline V gene lookup returns CDR1 MNHEY and CDR2 SMNVEV (reference sequence). V gave up 2 bases and J gave up 0 bases; unmatched junction bases: 3. The CDR3 runs to 16 residues. The CDR3 nucleotides are TGTGCCAGCAGTTTAGGGCTAGCGGGGAGCACAGATACGCAGTATTTT. Its translation: CASSLGLAGSTDTQYF.

The chain carries TRBV7-9 and TRBJ2-2, with 8 bases matching TRBD2. The CDR3 has 17 residues. CDR1 and CDR2 (germline): SEHNR, FQNEAQ (reference sequence). V shed 5 bases and J 2 bases; nucleotides not matched to a gene: 10. In nucleotides, the CDR3 is TGTGCCAGCAGCCCCGGACTAGCAGGCATAAACACCGGGGAGCTGTTTTTT. Protein: CASSPGLAGINTGELFF.

The chain combines TRBV20-1 with TRBJ1-6, with 8 bases matching TRBD1. Germline V gives CDR1 DFQATT, CDR2 SNEGSKA (reference sequence). This CDR3 is built from 15 residues. V was pared by 3 bases and J by 8 bases, with 9 bases of the junction left unmatched. In DNA, the CDR3 is TGCAGTGCTAGGGGTCCGGCAGGGGGCGATTCACCCCTCCACTTT. It is translated as CSARGPAGGDSPLHF.

This clonotype was counted only a few times. This chain joins TRBV24-1 and TRBJ1-2; 7 nucleotides align to TRBD1. The germline V gene encodes CDR1 KGHDR and CDR2 SFDVKD. Germline trimming cut 4 bases from V and 4 bases from J; bases unmatched to any gene: 8. The CDR3 is 15 amino acids. CDR3: CATSEGDSSPYGYTF. The DNA for the CDR3 is TGTGCCACCAGTGAGGGGGACAGTTCCCCCTATGGCTACACCTTC.

The gene calls are TRBV12-3 or TRBV12-4 and TRBJ2-5; D perhaps matches TRBD1 (5 bases). The CDR3 spans 15 residues. Between the trimmed V and J ends, which lost 1 base and 2 bases, there was a span of 11 bases. Here the CDR3 DNA reads TGTGCCAGCAGTTTAGGTGGGGCCCTGCAAGAGACCCAGTACTTC. Its translation is CASSLGGALQETQYF.

The chain uses TRBV2 and TRBJ2-2; 9 nucleotides align to TRBD1. There are 15 residues in the CDR3. Per the germline V gene, CDR1 is SNHLY and CDR2 is FYNNEI. V shed 9 bases, J shed 5 bases, and the junction held 10 bases outside the gene matches. CDR3 residues: CARGNGTGRTGELFF. The CDR3 DNA follows: TGTGCCAGGGGGAATGGGACAGGGAGGACCGGGGAGCTGTTTTTT.

V and J are TRBV30 and TRBJ1-2, with D unresolved. CDR3 length: 13 residues. Trimming stripped 3 bases from V and 4 bases from J, with 12 bases between. CDR1 is GTSNPN, CDR2 SVGIG, per germline (reference sequence). DNA of the CDR3: TGTGCCTGGAGAGGGTTTTGGTCCTATGGCTACACCTTC. Protein product: CAWRGFWSYGYTF.

The sample holds one count of this clonotype. This CDR3 fails to terminate in the conserved phenylalanine or tryptophan, so it likely reflects a read error. The J gene is TRBJ1-1, the V gene TRBV6-1, with 7 positions matching TRBD1. The CDR3 runs 15 residues. Germline V gene data show CDR1 as MNHNS and CDR2 as SASEGT. V shed 7 bases and J 6 bases; nucleotides not matched to a gene: 14. Here the CDR3 reads CASISTGVPDAEAFS. The CDR3 nucleotides read TGTGCCAGCATATCCACAGGGGTGCCGGATGCTGAAGCTTTCTCT.

J is TRBJ2-5 and V is TRBV6-5, with 7 bases identical to TRBD2. The CDR3 totals 14 residues. The J segment lost 5 bases and the V segment lost 4 bases, leaving 7 bases of the junction unmatched. Germline CDR1 and CDR2: MNHEY and SVGAGI. CDR3 sequence: CASSLGGWWETQYF. The CDR3 nucleotides read TGTGCCAGCAGTTTGGGAGGGTGGTGGGAGACCCAGTACTTC.

Details on this clonotype: Relative to the germline gene, one junction end is altered; a read error may explain this. The gene calls are TRBV2 and TRBJ2-3; 12 bases align to TRBD2. This CDR3 region has 15 residues. Germline V gene data show CDR1 as SNHLY and CDR2 as FYNNEI. The CDR3 sequence: CAGNRLAGATDMQYF. In nucleotides, the CDR3 is TGTGCCGGAAACCGACTAGCGGGGGCCACAGATATGCAGTATTTT.

The chain carries TRBV27 and TRBJ2-7; a weak D match, TRBD1 (6 bases). V was cut by 5 bases and J by 6 bases, with 14 bases left in between. The CDR3 covers 13 residues. The V gene's germline CDR1 is MNHEY and CDR2 SMNVEV (reference sequence). In DNA, the CDR3 is TGTGCCAGCAGTCAGAACAGGGTCTCCGAGCAGTACTTC. Amino acids: CASSQNRVSEQYF.

The chain carries TRBV5-4 and TRBJ1-2; 9 positions agree with TRBD1. The CDR3 has 17 residues. From germline, CDR1 is SGHNT and CDR2 YYREEE (reference sequence). The trim removed 1 base at V and 5 bases at J, leaving 12 bases unmatched. The CDR3: CASSLTGGLEVPYGYTF. In nucleotides, the CDR3 is TGTGCCAGCAGCTTGACAGGGGGCCTTGAAGTTCCATATGGCTACACCTTC. The variable domain in full, completed from reference TRBV5-4 and TRBJ1-2, reads ETGVTQSPTHLIKTRGQQVTLRCSSQSGHNTVSWYQQALGQGPQFIFQYYREEENGRGNFPPRFSGLQFPNYSSELNVNALELDDSALYLCASSLTGGLEVPYGYTFGSGTRLTVV.

The V call is TRBV6-1, the J call TRBJ2-7; TRBD2 agrees at 14 bases. The CDR3 runs 15 residues. Germline V gene lookup returns CDR1 MNHNS and CDR2 SASEGT. The trim removed 6 bases at V and 4 bases at J, leaving 5 bases unmatched. The CDR3 DNA follows: TGTGCCAGCAGAAGACTAGCGGGGGGGAAGTACGAGCAGTACTTC. As protein: CASRRLAGGKYEQYF.

The rearrangement links TRBV4-2 to TRBJ1-4; 11 bases map to TRBD1. J lost 7 bases, V lost 1 base, and 2 bases had no gene match. Looked up from germline, CDR1 is LGHNA and CDR2 is YNFKEQ. The CDR3 spans 15 residues. The CDR3 DNA reads TGTGCCAGCAGCCAAGGGACAGGGGGCCTTGAAAAACTGTTTTTT. Protein sequence: CASSQGTGGLEKLFF.

The rearrangement uses TRBV12-5 and TRBJ2-5, with D unclear. CDR3 length equals 13 residues. CDR1 LGHNT and CDR2 FRNRAP come from the germline V gene. Trimming pared 5 bases from V and 4 bases from J, leaving 11 bases between. The CDR3 DNA follows: TGTGCTAGTGGTCCTTCGCCCTCAGAGACCCAGTACTTC. Amino acids: CASGPSPSETQYF. The full variable domain, with the rest looked up from reference TRBV12-5 and TRBJ2-5, is DARVTQTPRHKVTEMGQEVTMRCQPILGHNTVFWYRQTMMQGLELLAYFRNRAPLDDSGMPKDRFSAEMPDATLATLKIQPSEPRDSAVYFCASGPSPSETQYFGPGTRLLVL.

This chain joins TRBV25-1 and TRBJ2-3; D is unresolved. The V end was cut by 2 bases, the J end by 1 base, with 4 bases between. In germline, CDR1 is MGHDK, CDR2 SYGVNS. CDR3 size: 13 residues. The CDR3 protein is CASSEGGTDTQYF. The CDR3 nucleotides are TGTGCCAGCAGTGAAGGGGGCACAGATACGCAGTATTTT.

This rearrangement joins TRBV6-1 to TRBJ1-5; D is perhaps TRBD1 (5 bases). The CDR3 covers 14 residues. Trimming shortened V by 6 bases and J by 7 bases, and 16 bases separated the two germline ends. CDR1 MNHNS and CDR2 SASEGT come from the germline V gene. CDR3 DNA sequence: TGTGCCAGCAGCCAGATGGGGGGAGGACAGCCCCAGCATTTT. Protein: CASSQMGGGQPQHF.

This clonotype was observed a single time. The genes are TRBV2 and TRBJ2-4; the match to TRBD1 covers 7 bases. This CDR3 contains 15 residues. CDR1 and CDR2 from the germline V gene are SNHLY and FYNNEI. Unmatched junction bases numbered 14, after V lost 9 bases and J lost 6 bases. Here the CDR3 reads CASSPRTGGGNIQYF. The CDR3 nucleotides read TGTGCCAGTAGTCCCCGGACAGGCGGAGGAAACATTCAGTACTTC.

The chain combines TRBV7-8 with TRBJ2-2; D gene uncertain. The germline V gene has CDR1 SGHVS and CDR2 FQNEAQ. Trimming took off 1 base at V and 1 base at J, with 7 bases between the two ends. The CDR3 length is 15 residues. The CDR3 nucleotides are TGTGCCAGCAGCTTAGTTATAGGGAACACCGGGGAGCTGTTTTTT. Protein sequence: CASSLVIGNTGELFF.

This clonotype has just a few counts. The chain combines TRBV6-2 or TRBV6-3 with TRBJ2-3; TRBD1 aligns across 12 bases. The CDR3 extends over 15 amino acids. CDR1 MNHEY and CDR2 SVGEGT come from the germline V gene. V gave up 6 bases and J gave up 3 bases; unmatched junction bases: 4. In nucleotides, the CDR3 is TGTGCCAGCAGGGGGGACAGGGGGCGAACAGATACGCAGTATTTT. Amino acid sequence: CASRGDRGRTDTQYF.